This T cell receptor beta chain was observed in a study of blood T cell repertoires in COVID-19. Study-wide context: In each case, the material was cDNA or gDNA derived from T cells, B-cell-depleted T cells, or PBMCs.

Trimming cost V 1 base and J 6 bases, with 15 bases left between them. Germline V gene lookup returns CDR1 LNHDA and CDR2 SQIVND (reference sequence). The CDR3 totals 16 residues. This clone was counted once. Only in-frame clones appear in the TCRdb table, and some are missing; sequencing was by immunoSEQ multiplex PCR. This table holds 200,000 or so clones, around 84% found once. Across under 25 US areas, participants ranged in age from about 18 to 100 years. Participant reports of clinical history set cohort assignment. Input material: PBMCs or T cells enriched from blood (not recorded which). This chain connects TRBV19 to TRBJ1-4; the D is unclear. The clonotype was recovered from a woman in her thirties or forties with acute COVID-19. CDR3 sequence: CASSIGPSQVDEKLFF. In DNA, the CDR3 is TGTGCCAGTAGTATAGGGCCCTCTCAGGTGGATGAAAAACTGTTTTTT.